Presented here are 30 T cell receptor beta chains from one specimen sequenced in a study of glioma-infiltrating T cells after dendritic cell vaccination. Some clones are missing from TCRdb's copy, which holds only in-frame ones; the method was immunoSEQ multiplex PCR. This table has about 82,000 clones, around four fifths appearing once. Documented time point: after dendritic cell vaccination, including at tumor progression/relapse. Specimen: blood, collected after dendritic cell vaccination. The receptor set was obtained from a human donor with glioblastoma.

The chain has TRBV5-1 and TRBJ2-2, with a tentative D call TRBD2 (7 bases). The V end lost 6 bases, the J end lost 5 bases, and 14 bases lay between the germline ends. Germline loops: CDR1 SGHRS, CDR2 YFSETQ. The CDR3 runs 14 residues. The CDR3 DNA is TGCGCCAGCAACTTCGCGGGGGCGACCGGGGAGCTGTTTTTT. Protein: CASNFAGATGELFF.

J is TRBJ1-4 and V is TRBV7-2; TRBD1 aligns across 10 bases. The CDR3 consists of 15 residues. Losses at the gene ends were 2 bases for V and 8 bases for J; bases not matched to a gene: 5. Germline CDR1 is SGHTA and CDR2 is FQGNSA. CDR3 coding DNA: TGTGCCAGCAGCTTAATGACAGGGGGCTACGAAAAACTGTTTTTT. Encoded protein: CASSLMTGGYEKLFF.

The chain combines TRBV11-2 with TRBJ2-5; perhaps TRBD2 as D (5 bases). With 6 bases removed from V and 2 bases from J, the gap between germline ends came to 10 bases. Germline V gene data show CDR1 as SGHAT and CDR2 as FQNNGV. CDR3 length equals 13 residues. CDR3 loop: CASRLDLQETQYF. The DNA for the CDR3 is TGTGCCAGCAGGCTGGACTTACAAGAGACCCAGTACTTC.

The chain has TRBV30 and TRBJ1-3; the D is unclear. Trimming took 6 bases from V and 0 from J, leaving 9 bases between them. CDR1 and CDR2 (germline): GTSNPN, SVGIG (reference sequence). The CDR3 length is 13 residues. The CDR3 here is CACNTDSGNTIYF. The CDR3 bases are TGTGCCTGCAACACCGACTCTGGAAACACCATATATTTT.

The chain combines TRBV14 with TRBJ1-1; D might be TRBD1 (6 bases). The germline V gene encodes CDR1 SGHDN and CDR2 FVKESK. Trimming cost V 4 bases and J 3 bases, with 9 bases left between them. The CDR3 spans 13 residues. CDR3 DNA: TGTGCCAGCAGCCGTAACAGGGACACTGAAGCTTTCTTT. It is translated as CASSRNRDTEAFF.

The gene calls are TRBV11-2 and TRBJ1-1; D perhaps matches TRBD1 (6 bases). Trimming stripped 5 bases from V and 10 bases from J, with 17 bases between. The CDR3 length is 13 residues. In germline, CDR1 is SGHAT, CDR2 FQNNGV. CDR3 sequence: CASSRGAGARAFF. DNA for the CDR3: TGTGCCAGCAGCAGGGGGGCGGGGGCAAGAGCTTTCTTT.

The V gene is TRBV2, the J gene TRBJ1-1; D remains unclear. Trimming left V 3 bases short and J 0 bases short, with 5 bases between. The CDR3 is 13 amino acids. The V gene's germline CDR1 is SNHLY and CDR2 FYNNEI. The CDR3 protein is CASSEDLNTEAFF. CDR3 in DNA: TGTGCCAGCAGTGAGGACTTGAACACTGAAGCTTTCTTT.

This chain joins TRBV11-2 and TRBJ2-3; no definite D call. Germline values: CDR1 SGHAT, CDR2 FQNNGV. The CDR3 is 14 residues long. Trimming cost V 1 base and J 6 bases, with 11 bases left between them. The CDR3 DNA is TGTGCCAGCAGCTTAGTAGCAGATGGGGATACGCAGTATTTT. Translating gives CASSLVADGDTQYF.

The chain is built from TRBV10-2 and TRBJ1-2, with D maybe TRBD1 (6 bases). The CDR3 is made up of 14 amino acids. The V end lost 2 bases, the J end lost 3 bases, and 10 bases lay between the germline ends. CDR1 is WSHSY, CDR2 SAAADI, per germline. The CDR3 DNA follows: TGCGCCAGCAGTGAGAGGTACAGGGACTATGGCTACACCTTC. Translating it yields CASSERYRDYGYTF.

The CDR3 DNA sequence: TGTGCCAGCACCTTAGGAGGGGCGGCTGGGGCCAACGTCCTGACTTTC. Its protein product is CASTLGGAAGANVLTF. J is TRBJ2-6 and V is TRBV5-4; maybe TRBD2 (6 bases). The CDR3 consists of 16 residues. V lost 6 bases and J 2 bases, leaving 15 bases between the germline ends. Germline V gives CDR1 SGHNT, CDR2 YYREEE (reference sequence).

The chain uses TRBV6-6 and TRBJ1-1, with D possibly being TRBD1 (6 bases). The length of the CDR3 is 15 residues. From germline, CDR1 is MNHNY and CDR2 SVGAGI (reference sequence). Deletions cut 6 bases from V and 2 bases from J, with 16 bases between. The CDR3 sequence: CASRDSDRKNTEAFF. Written as DNA, the CDR3 is TGTGCCAGCAGGGATTCGGACAGAAAAAACACTGAAGCTTTCTTT.

In its sample, this clone was seen once. V usage is TRBV28 and J usage is TRBJ2-7, with 7 bases lining up with TRBD1. J gave up 2 bases and V 6 bases, and 10 bases lay outside the gene matches. CDR3 length equals 15 residues. Germline V gene data show CDR1 as MDHEN and CDR2 as SYDVKM. This chain's CDR3 is CASRQLRDRAYEQYF. The CDR3 nucleotides read TGTGCCAGCAGGCAGCTCCGGGACAGAGCCTACGAGCAGTACTTC.

This chain uses TRBV30 with TRBJ1-1; 8 bases agree with TRBD1. The CDR3 spans 14 residues. Trimming removed 2 bases from V and 1 base from J; junction bases left unmatched: 3. Germline loops: CDR1 GTSNPN, CDR2 SVGIG (reference sequence). The CDR3 here is CAWSLGTGNTEAFF. The CDR3 DNA reads as TGTGCCTGGAGTTTAGGGACAGGGAACACTGAAGCTTTCTTT. The complete variable domain, with remaining parts taken from reference TRBV30 and TRBJ1-1, reads SQTIHQWPATLVQPVGSPLSLECTVEGTSNPNLYWYRQAAGRGLQLLFYSVGIGQISSEVPQNLSASRPQDRQFILSSKKLLLSDSGFYLCAWSLGTGNTEAFFGQGTRLTVV.

This chain links TRBV7-2 with TRBJ2-1; TRBD2 matches 11 bases. The CDR3 length is 15 residues. Germline V gene data show CDR1 as SGHTA and CDR2 as FQGNSA. Trimming cost V 5 bases and J 8 bases; bases outside gene matches: 8. The CDR3 sequence is CASSAGGLAGYEQFF. CDR3 in DNA: TGTGCCAGCAGCGCCGGAGGACTAGCGGGTTATGAGCAGTTCTTC.

The sample holds a few counts of this clone. This chain joins TRBV6-6 and TRBJ2-5; 7 positions match TRBD1. The V segment lost 6 bases and the J segment 3 bases; nucleotides outside the gene matches: 4. The CDR3 runs 13 residues. Germline V gene lookup returns CDR1 MNHNY and CDR2 SVGAGI (reference sequence). CDR3 amino acids: CASSPGTEETQYF. CDR3 bases: TGTGCCAGCAGCCCCGGGACAGAAGAGACCCAGTACTTC.

The chain carries TRBV6-1 and TRBJ1-2, with a possible D match to TRBD1 (5 bases). CDR3 length: 14 residues. Trimming left V 6 bases short and J 0 bases short, with 11 bases between. Germline assignment: CDR1 MNHNS and CDR2 SASEGT. This CDR3 is CASRGGVTNYGYTF. CDR3 in DNA: TGTGCCAGCAGGGGGGGGGTTACTAACTATGGCTACACCTTC.

This clone turned up a few times. The chain uses TRBV5-1 and TRBJ1-2; D unclear. CDR3 length equals 15 residues. V dropped 4 bases and J dropped 4 bases, with 17 bases sitting between them. Germline assignment: CDR1 SGHRS and CDR2 YFSETQ. As DNA, the CDR3 is TGCGCCAGCAGCCCGAAAAGTCGGGTAATCTATGGCTACACCTTC. It specifies CASSPKSRVIYGYTF. The complete variable domain, with remaining parts taken from reference TRBV5-1 and TRBJ1-2, reads KAGVTQTPRYLIKTRGQQVTLSCSPISGHRSVSWYQQTPGQGLQFLFEYFSETQRNKGNFPGRFSGRQFSNSRSEMNVSTLELGDSALYLCASSPKSRVIYGYTFGSGTRLTVV.

This clone was seen a handful of times. This sequence joins TRBV7-9 and TRBJ1-1; TRBD1 aligns across 7 bases. J gave up 3 bases and V 2 bases, and 9 bases lay outside the gene matches. In germline, CDR1 is SEHNR, CDR2 FQNEAQ (reference sequence). The CDR3 runs to 16 residues. For the CDR3, the DNA is TGTGCCAGCAGCTTAAAAGCGACAGGGCCCGACACTGAAGCTTTCTTT. The encoded protein is CASSLKATGPDTEAFF. The full variable domain, its missing parts supplied by reference TRBV7-9 and TRBJ1-1, is DTGVSQNPRHKITKRGQNVTFRCDPISEHNRLYWYRQTLGQGPEFLTYFQNEAQLEKSRLLSDRFSAERPKGSFSTLEIQRTEQGDSAMYLCASSLKATGPDTEAFFGQGTRLTVV.

V and J are TRBV7-2 and TRBJ2-1; TRBD2 matches at 10 bases. Germline V CDR1 and CDR2: SGHTA, FQGNSA. This CDR3 comprises 15 residues. V lost 2 bases, J lost 8 bases, and 6 bases stayed unmatched. CDR3 sequence (DNA): TGTGCCAGCAGCTTACGAAGCGGGGGGGCCGATGAGCAGTTCTTC. Its translation is CASSLRSGGADEQFF.

This clone appeared once. This chain links TRBV5-5 with TRBJ1-1; no firm D call. CDR1 and CDR2 (germline): SGHKS, YYEKEE (reference sequence). This CDR3 has 14 amino acids. V was clipped by 4 bases and J by 0 bases, with 10 bases between them. CDR3 sequence: CASSPTEMNTEAFF. CDR3 DNA: TGTGCCAGCAGCCCCACAGAGATGAACACTGAAGCTTTCTTT.

This clone was detected a few times. This CDR3 is also generated by other DNA sequences in the sample. The J gene is TRBJ1-1, the V gene TRBV6-6; no reliable D call. Between the trimmed V and J ends, which lost 0 bases and 2 bases, there was a span of 7 bases. CDR1 and CDR2 from the germline V gene are MNHNY and SVGAGI (reference sequence). The CDR3 has 14 amino acids. The CDR3 reads CASSYSAGNTEAFF. The CDR3, as DNA: TGTGCCAGCAGTTACTCGGCAGGTAACACTGAAGCTTTCTTT.

The V call is TRBV6-5, the J call TRBJ2-5, with 12 bases lining up with TRBD1. Germline V gene sequence: CDR1 MNHEY, CDR2 SVGAGI. This CDR3 contains 15 residues. V lost 2 bases and J lost 5; bases outside the gene matches: 3. The CDR3, as DNA: TGTGCCAGCAGTTACGGGACAGGGGGCGAGGAGACCCAGTACTTC. Translating it yields CASSYGTGGEETQYF.

The chain employs TRBV6-5 and TRBJ1-1; possible D gene TRBD1, 6 bases. The V end lost 6 bases, the J end lost 1 base, and 12 bases lay between the germline ends. Per the germline V gene, CDR1 is MNHEY and CDR2 is SVGAGI. This CDR3 is built from 14 residues. CDR3 residues: CASRAPGQNTEAFF. The CDR3 nucleotides read TGTGCCAGCAGGGCACCGGGACAGAACACTGAAGCTTTCTTT.

A few counts support this clone. This chain links TRBV5-1 with TRBJ2-1; tentative D call: TRBD2 (5 bases). Germline assignment: CDR1 SGHRS and CDR2 YFSETQ. This CDR3 comprises 14 residues. Trimming stripped 4 bases from V and 4 bases from J, with 12 bases between. CDR3 protein: CASSIIRGYNEQFF. The CDR3 DNA follows: TGCGCCAGCAGCATAATCCGGGGTTACAATGAGCAGTTCTTC.

The V gene is TRBV19, the J gene TRBJ1-2, with a tentative D call TRBD1 (5 bases). V shed 7 bases and J shed 2 bases, with 17 bases lying between them. Germline loops: CDR1 LNHDA, CDR2 SQIVND (reference sequence). The CDR3 length is 15 residues. The CDR3 region has the DNA TGTGCCAGTAACCCCCAGGGAAAGGGGAACTATGGCTACACCTTC. Translating it yields CASNPQGKGNYGYTF.

With respect to this clone: Since no conserved phenylalanine or tryptophan closes the CDR3, a read error is the likely cause. CDR3 region: CASRPIDRGYGYTS. CDR3 bases: TGTGCCAGCCGTCCAATCGACAGGGGCTATGGCTACACCTCC. The V call is TRBV6-5, the J call TRBJ1-2; 8 bases agree with TRBD1. The trim removed 8 bases at V and 4 bases at J, leaving 9 bases unmatched. Germline assignment: CDR1 MNHEY and CDR2 SVGAGI. The CDR3 contains 14 residues.

The rearrangement joins TRBV29-1 to TRBJ1-2; 7 bases fit TRBD1. The CDR3 totals 14 residues. Trimming at V came to 2 bases and at J to 2 bases, leaving 5 bases not matched to a gene. The germline V gene has CDR1 SQVTM and CDR2 ANQGSEA. CDR3 residues: CSVESGQLNYGYTF. Written as DNA, the CDR3 is TGCAGCGTTGAATCGGGACAGCTGAACTATGGCTACACCTTC.

The chain is built from TRBV12-5 and TRBJ1-5, with TRBD1 matching 7 bases. With V trimmed by 2 bases and J by 1 base, 5 bases remained unmatched. Germline-derived CDR1 and CDR2 are LGHNT and FRNRAP. The CDR3 is 16 residues long. DNA for the CDR3: TGTGCTAGTGGTTTGAAACAGGGGAACAGCAATCAGCCCCAGCATTTT. Its translation: CASGLKQGNSNQPQHF.

V and J are TRBV2 and TRBJ2-6; TRBD2 is a possible D gene (5 bases). Trimming left V 7 bases short and J 0 bases short, with 16 bases between. CDR1 is SNHLY, CDR2 FYNNEI, per germline. This CDR3 region has 17 residues. The DNA for the CDR3 is TGTGCCAGCAAAAAAATTAGGACTGACTCTGGGGCCAACGTCCTGACTTTC. The encoded protein is CASKKIRTDSGANVLTF.

The DNA of the CDR3 is TGTGCCAGCAGCCCCAGACTTTTGAACACTGAAGCTTTCTTT. Its translation: CASSPRLLNTEAFF. The chain combines TRBV9 with TRBJ1-1, with D hard to call. The CDR3 has 14 amino acids. V lost 4 bases and J lost 0, with 10 bases in between. Germline CDR1 reads SGDLS; CDR2 reads YYNGEE. The full variable domain, with the rest looked up from reference TRBV9 and TRBJ1-1, is DSGVTQTPKHLITATGQRVTLRCSPRSGDLSVYWYQQSLDQGLQFLIQYYNGEERAKGNILERFSAQQFPDLHSELNLSSLELGDSALYFCASSPRLLNTEAFFGQGTRLTVV.